This T cell receptor (beta chain) was recovered during a study of siplizumab effects on memory and regulatory T cells (dated by TCRdb to about 2019). In the study overall: The study examined how the anti-CD2 antibody siplizumab affects alloreactive T-cell subsets in allogeneic mixed lymphocyte reactions built from human PBMCs. General conclusions and limits of the study: Siplizumab significantly reduced the cumulative frequency of alloreactive sequences traceable to unstimulated CD4+ memory T cells. Roughly 75-96% of proliferating CD4+ or CD8+ clones could not be assigned a naive or memory phenotype. Whether proliferating Tregs from siplizumab cultures were suppressive was not functionally confirmed. Among mappable alloreactive CD4+ clones, the Treg-derived fraction averaged approximately 72% with siplizumab versus 26.9% in control reactions. Unstimulated naive T cells appeared more diverse than memory T cells, and naive cells seemed to contribute substantially to the alloresponse. Sequences below about 10^-5 frequency were poorly captured, so only a minor fraction of alloreactive clones could be mapped to unstimulated subsets.

Spanning cysteine to phenylalanine, the CDR3 consists of 12 amino acids. Only the CDR3 portion is preserved as DNA: 36 bases, with reading frame beginning at the first base. V and J lose 1 base and 3 bases, and a span of 4 bases separates them. The germline V gene (reference sequence) yields SGHAT for CDR1 and FQDESV for CDR2. Only one count was recorded for this clone. The target of this receptor is not known. One base away there is no much larger clone; base qualities are not given. Sorted unstimulated T cells and proliferating T cells recovered from mixed lymphocyte reactions were subjected to TCRbeta CDR3 sequencing. Fresh whole blood from roughly ten HLA-typed healthy donors served as the source for isolating PBMCs. To map where alloreactive clones came from, unstimulated CD4+ non-regulatory T cells were FACS-sorted. Library construction relied on the immunoSEQ multiplex PCR assay. About 9.1 x 10^4 TCR templates per sample were assayed on the deep sequencing platform. Genomic DNA extracted from sorted T cells was used for TCRbeta CDR3 sequencing. On the authors' methods: The R programming language was used for clonal analysis of TCRbeta CDR3 data. Alloreactive CD4+ and CD8+ clones were identified by comparing unstimulated samples to CFSE-low samples taken after the reaction. Alloreactive CD4+ clones were assigned to regulatory or non-regulatory origin by matching sequences to sorted unstimulated Treg and non-Treg repertoires. TCRdb stores this immuneACCESS table with in-frame sequences only. Part of the clones is absent; in the studies checked, under half of the shortfall reflects unresolved V genes, and no reason is known for the rest. V, J and clone size reflect that table, while D and trimming were determined from the DNA. This sample gives about 120,000 clones in total; approximately 94% of them show up just once. Roughly 1.7% of the sample is in the top ten clones.

The receptor's source is a human donor in good health. The rearrangement combines TRBV11-1 with TRBJ2-7, with the D gene uncertain. Sequencing input: non-Treg CD4+ T cells sorted from blood. Read against the paper, the sample's cell subset or site label means: FACS-sorted unstimulated CD4+ non-regulatory T cells. Here is the DNA: TGTGCCAGCAGCTTAGTCAGCTACGAGCAGTACTTC. Translated, this is CASSLVSYEQYF.